A single sample gave rise to the 24 T cell receptor beta chains below, sequenced in a study of cytomegalovirus exposure and HLA in healthy donors (dated by TCRdb to the late 2010s). The receptor library was made with the immunoSEQ multiplex PCR assay. For the multiplex PCR, a mixture combining 60 forward primers for TCR Vbeta segments and 13 reverse primers for TCR Jbeta segments was used. TCRdb limited this immuneACCESS table to in-frame rearrangements with V and J called. A share of clones is missing; checked studies link under half to unresolved V genes, and the rest is unexplained. The sample table contains about 160,000 clones; only one count was recorded for about 75% of them. Just under 3% of the sample is held by the ten biggest clonotypes. The specimen was PBMCs. The origin of the receptors is a woman in her fifties or sixties in good health and CMV-seropositive.

CDR3 residues: CASSLAAGGGAYEQYF. CDR3 nucleotide sequence: TGCGCCAGCAGCTTGGCCGCCGGCGGGGGGGCCTACGAGCAGTACTTC. This chain uses TRBV5-1 with TRBJ2-7, with 9 bases that match TRBD2. Germline assignment: CDR1 SGHRS and CDR2 YFSETQ. The ends lost 0 bases at V and 2 bases at J; junction bases unmatched: 6. CDR3 length: 16 residues.

This chain links TRBV4-1 with TRBJ1-6; D not certain. Germline V CDR1 and CDR2: MGHRA, YSYEKL. V shed 0 bases and J shed 0 bases, with 9 bases lying between them. The CDR3 totals 17 residues. The CDR3 DNA sequence: TGCGCCAGCAGCCAAGAGGTTCTAAGCTCCTATAATTCACCCCTCCACTTT. This sequence encodes CASSQEVLSSYNSPLHF.

The chain joins TRBV6-4 to TRBJ1-6; D is unclear. V lost 0 bases, J lost 9 bases, and 6 bases lay in between. CDR1 is MRHNA, CDR2 SNTAGT, per germline. The CDR3 loop spans 13 amino acids. This chain's CDR3 is CASSDSNGSPLHF. The CDR3 DNA sequence: TGTGCCAGCAGTGACTCGAACGGTTCACCCCTCCACTTT.

The chain carries TRBV6-1 and TRBJ2-7, with D possibly TRBD2 on 5 matching bases. V dropped 6 bases and J dropped 2 bases, with 14 bases sitting between them. This CDR3 is 14 amino acids long. CDR1 and CDR2 (germline): MNHNS, SASEGT. The CDR3 sequence is CASRAEDSAYEQYF. Written as DNA, the CDR3 is TGTGCCAGCAGGGCGGAGGACTCCGCCTACGAGCAGTACTTC.

This chain joins TRBV7-9 and TRBJ2-3; D is ambiguous. V lost 3 bases and J 5 bases, leaving 3 bases between the germline ends. CDR3 length: 11 residues. Per germline, CDR1 SEHNR and CDR2 FQNEAQ (reference sequence). The DNA for the CDR3 is TGTGCCAGCAGCTTCGGAGATACGCAGTATTTT. It translates to CASSFGDTQYF.

This chain links TRBV18 with TRBJ1-4, with 7 nucleotides matching TRBD1. CDR3 length: 14 amino acids. Trimming cost V 3 bases and J 10 bases; bases outside gene matches: 8. Per the germline V gene, CDR1 is KGHSH and CDR2 is LQKENI. The CDR3, as DNA: TGTGCCAGCTCACCCGACAGGGATGAAAGAAAACTGTTTTTT. Protein sequence: CASSPDRDERKLFF.

V usage is TRBV12-5 and J usage is TRBJ1-1; TRBD1 agrees at 7 bases. This CDR3 region has 17 residues. The germline gives CDR1 LGHNT, CDR2 FRNRAP. Unmatched junction bases numbered 9, after V lost 0 bases and J lost 2 bases. CDR3 in DNA: TGTGCTAGTGGTTTGGTAGCCCATCGGACAGGTAACACTGAAGCTTTCTTT. Translated: CASGLVAHRTGNTEAFF. The whole variable domain, remainder taken from reference TRBV12-5 and TRBJ1-1, is DARVTQTPRHKVTEMGQEVTMRCQPILGHNTVFWYRQTMMQGLELLAYFRNRAPLDDSGMPKDRFSAEMPDATLATLKIQPSEPRDSAVYFCASGLVAHRTGNTEAFFGQGTRLTVV.

This chain links TRBV10-3 with TRBJ1-5; the D gene is possibly TRBD1 (6 bases). Looked up from germline, CDR1 is ENHRY and CDR2 is SYGVKD. This CDR3 region has 14 residues. V was trimmed by 10 bases and J by 0 bases, leaving 13 bases between them. CDR3 protein: CATKGGDSNQPQHF. The CDR3 region has the DNA TGTGCCACCAAGGGGGGGGATAGCAATCAGCCCCAGCATTTT.

The J gene is TRBJ1-1, the V gene TRBV5-1, with 8 bases aligning to TRBD1. The V and J ends lost 4 bases and 7 bases, in that order; junction bases with no gene match: 6. Germline CDR1 is SGHRS and CDR2 is YFSETQ. This CDR3 is 13 amino acids long. CDR3 sequence reads: CASSLDRGGEAFF. The CDR3 nucleotides are TGCGCCAGCAGCCTCGACAGGGGAGGTGAAGCTTTCTTT.

This clone was seen a few times. This chain connects TRBV9 to TRBJ2-3; D possibly corresponds to TRBD2 (7 bases). This CDR3 contains 17 residues. V was shortened by 0 bases and J by 4 bases, with 18 bases between the two germline ends. CDR1 and CDR2 from the germline V gene are SGDLS and YYNGEE. The CDR3: CASSVERGGASSDTQYF. The CDR3 coding sequence is TGTGCCAGCAGCGTAGAACGAGGGGGGGCCTCATCAGATACGCAGTATTTT.

The chain links TRBV7-8 to TRBJ1-3, with TRBD1 matching 8 bases. The ends lost 3 bases at V and 2 bases at J; junction bases unmatched: 0. Germline CDR1 is SGHVS and CDR2 is FQNEAQ. The CDR3 loop spans 14 amino acids. The CDR3 DNA reads as TGTGCCAGCAGCTTGACAGGGGCTGGAAACACCATATATTTT. It translates to CASSLTGAGNTIYF.

This chain links TRBV28 with TRBJ1-5, with TRBD1 identical over 7 bases. Germline assignment: CDR1 MDHEN and CDR2 SYDVKM. With V trimmed by 3 bases and J by 7 bases, 9 bases remained unmatched. The CDR3 is 15 residues long. The chain's CDR3 is CASSFEGAYRQPQHF. The CDR3 nucleotides are TGTGCCAGCAGTTTTGAGGGGGCTTATCGACAGCCCCAGCATTTT.

The chain has TRBV2 and TRBJ2-2; 9 nucleotides agree with TRBD1. The CDR3 consists of 17 residues. Germline V gene sequence: CDR1 SNHLY, CDR2 FYNNEI. The CDR3 DNA reads as TGTGCTAAGCAATCGACAGGGACAGGGATTTACACCGGGGAGCTGTTTTTT. This translates into CAKQSTGTGIYTGELFF.

CDR3 nucleotides: TGCGCCAGCAGCTATATGGGACTAGGCCAAGAGACCCAGTACTTC. This encodes CASSYMGLGQETQYF. This chain connects TRBV5-1 to TRBJ2-5, with 8 bases lining up with TRBD2. The CDR3 totals 15 residues. Looked up from germline, CDR1 is SGHRS and CDR2 is YFSETQ. The J segment lost 1 base and the V segment lost 3 bases, leaving 5 bases of the junction unmatched.

This chain connects TRBV6-1 to TRBJ1-2; 7 bases match TRBD1. The V and J ends lost 6 bases and 3 bases, in that order; junction bases with no gene match: 7. CDR3 length equals 14 residues. In germline, CDR1 is MNHNS, CDR2 SASEGT. Written as DNA, the CDR3 is TGTGCCAGCAGGACGACAGGGTTGGACTATGGCTACACCTTC. Encoded protein: CASRTTGLDYGYTF.

The rearrangement links TRBV5-1 to TRBJ1-2; D is ambiguous. Trimming stripped 0 bases from V and 4 bases from J, with 13 bases between. The CDR3 loop spans 15 amino acids. Germline CDR1 reads SGHRS; CDR2 reads YFSETQ. The CDR3: CASSLGAGFSYGYTF. The CDR3 DNA reads TGCGCCAGCAGCTTGGGAGCCGGGTTTAGCTATGGCTACACCTTC.

The rearrangement joins TRBV5-1 to TRBJ1-1, with D perhaps TRBD1 (6 bases). The germline gives CDR1 SGHRS, CDR2 YFSETQ. This CDR3 is built from 13 residues. The ends were cut back, 7 bases at V and 5 bases at J, with 15 bases in the middle. For the CDR3, the DNA is TGCGCCAGCGGAGGGGGGGGGCAAACTGAAGCTTTCTTT. This sequence encodes CASGGGGQTEAFF.

V is TRBV11-2 and J is TRBJ1-1; a possible D gene is TRBD1 (6 bases). The germline V gene encodes CDR1 SGHAT and CDR2 FQNNGV. The length of the CDR3 is 13 residues. V gave up 6 bases and J gave up 1 base, with 9 bases separating them. Here the CDR3 DNA reads TGTGCCAGCAGGACAGGACCGAACACTGAAGCTTTCTTT. This encodes CASRTGPNTEAFF. The whole variable domain, remainder taken from reference TRBV11-2 and TRBJ1-1, is EAGVAQSPRYKIIEKRQSVAFWCNPISGHATLYWYQQILGQGPKLLIQFQNNGVVDDSQLPKDRFSAERLKGVDSTLKIQPAKLEDSAVYLCASRTGPNTEAFFGQGTRLTVV.

The chain combines TRBV6-6 with TRBJ2-7, with 7 bases fitting TRBD1. The germline V gene has CDR1 MNHNY and CDR2 SVGAGI (reference sequence). The CDR3 runs to 14 residues. V gave up 7 bases and J gave up 2 bases; unmatched junction bases: 8. The CDR3 region has the DNA TGTGCCAGCAAAAGGGACAGTAGGGCCTACGAGCAGTACTTC. Amino acids: CASKRDSRAYEQYF.

The sample holds a few counts of this clone. The genes are TRBV2 and TRBJ2-2, with 7 bases fitting TRBD1. The germline CDR1 and CDR2 sequences are SNHLY and FYNNEI. V shed 6 bases, J shed 5 bases, and the junction held 6 bases outside the gene matches. The CDR3 is made up of 14 amino acids. DNA of the CDR3: TGTGCCAGCAGAGCAGACAGGGTAACCGGGGAGCTGTTTTTT. It codes for CASRADRVTGELFF.

This clone occurred a few times. V gene TRBV7-6 combines with J gene TRBJ1-1; TRBD1 is a possible D gene (5 bases). V dropped 8 bases and J dropped 5 bases, with 15 bases sitting between them. The CDR3 covers 13 residues. Germline CDR1 and CDR2: SGHVS and FNYEAQ. CDR3 nucleotides: TGTGCCAGCTCCGGGGGGGTGGGTACTGAAGCTTTCTTT. Its protein is CASSGGVGTEAFF.

The chain joins TRBV6-6 to TRBJ1-1; D not certain. Germline assignment: CDR1 MNHNY and CDR2 SVGAGI (reference sequence). The CDR3 consists of 14 residues. V was shortened by 6 bases and J by 0 bases, with 11 bases between the two germline ends. CDR3 nucleotides: TGTGCCAGCAGCCTTAAGAGCCTGAACACTGAAGCTTTCTTT. Residues: CASSLKSLNTEAFF.

The chain links TRBV4-2 to TRBJ2-5, with 10 positions matching TRBD2. V dropped 4 bases and J dropped 2; count of bases not matched to a gene: 7. CDR1 LGHNA and CDR2 YNFKEQ come from the germline V gene. The CDR3 covers 16 residues. The CDR3 is CASSRYSGGTQETQYF. CDR3 nucleotide sequence: TGTGCCAGCAGCCGTTATAGCGGGGGGACACAAGAGACCCAGTACTTC.

This chain joins TRBV5-1 and TRBJ2-5, with D maybe TRBD2 (6 bases). In germline, CDR1 is SGHRS, CDR2 YFSETQ. Trimming took off 3 bases at V and 2 bases at J, with 14 bases between the two ends. The CDR3 runs to 15 residues. The CDR3 here is CASSYGAGLQETQYF. CDR3 DNA sequence: TGCGCCAGCAGCTACGGGGCGGGGTTACAAGAGACCCAGTACTTC.